The sequence of this T cell receptor (beta chain) was determined in a study of blood T cells in healthy people across ages. General observations from the study: Diversity figures derived from one million T cells were judged to underestimate the true value.

It was with a sample-barcoded 5' primer and a J-beta primer mix that a second PCR of roughly 7 to 12 cycles was run. Each of the cDNA molecules was tagged by a template-switch adaptor with 12 random nucleotides. TCRdb re-called the 5' RACE reads with MiXCR, one entry per CDR3 protein. The sample contains about 780,000 distinct CDR3 sequences, 35% to 60% of which appear only once. Note on this clonotype: Its antigen is undetermined. Being one base from a much bigger clone, this may be a read error.

The CDR3 has 16 amino acids. Germline lookup yields CDR1 SQVTM and CDR2 ANQGSEA. This TCR derives from a man older than 75 in good health. The chain joins TRBV29-1 to TRBJ2-1; D is possibly TRBD1 or TRBD2 (5 bases each). The sequencing sample was made of blood. The DNA of the CDR3 is TGCAGCGCCTCCGGTGGGGGAGAGCTGCCCTACGATGAGCAGTTCTTC. Encoded protein: CSASGGGELPYDEQFF.